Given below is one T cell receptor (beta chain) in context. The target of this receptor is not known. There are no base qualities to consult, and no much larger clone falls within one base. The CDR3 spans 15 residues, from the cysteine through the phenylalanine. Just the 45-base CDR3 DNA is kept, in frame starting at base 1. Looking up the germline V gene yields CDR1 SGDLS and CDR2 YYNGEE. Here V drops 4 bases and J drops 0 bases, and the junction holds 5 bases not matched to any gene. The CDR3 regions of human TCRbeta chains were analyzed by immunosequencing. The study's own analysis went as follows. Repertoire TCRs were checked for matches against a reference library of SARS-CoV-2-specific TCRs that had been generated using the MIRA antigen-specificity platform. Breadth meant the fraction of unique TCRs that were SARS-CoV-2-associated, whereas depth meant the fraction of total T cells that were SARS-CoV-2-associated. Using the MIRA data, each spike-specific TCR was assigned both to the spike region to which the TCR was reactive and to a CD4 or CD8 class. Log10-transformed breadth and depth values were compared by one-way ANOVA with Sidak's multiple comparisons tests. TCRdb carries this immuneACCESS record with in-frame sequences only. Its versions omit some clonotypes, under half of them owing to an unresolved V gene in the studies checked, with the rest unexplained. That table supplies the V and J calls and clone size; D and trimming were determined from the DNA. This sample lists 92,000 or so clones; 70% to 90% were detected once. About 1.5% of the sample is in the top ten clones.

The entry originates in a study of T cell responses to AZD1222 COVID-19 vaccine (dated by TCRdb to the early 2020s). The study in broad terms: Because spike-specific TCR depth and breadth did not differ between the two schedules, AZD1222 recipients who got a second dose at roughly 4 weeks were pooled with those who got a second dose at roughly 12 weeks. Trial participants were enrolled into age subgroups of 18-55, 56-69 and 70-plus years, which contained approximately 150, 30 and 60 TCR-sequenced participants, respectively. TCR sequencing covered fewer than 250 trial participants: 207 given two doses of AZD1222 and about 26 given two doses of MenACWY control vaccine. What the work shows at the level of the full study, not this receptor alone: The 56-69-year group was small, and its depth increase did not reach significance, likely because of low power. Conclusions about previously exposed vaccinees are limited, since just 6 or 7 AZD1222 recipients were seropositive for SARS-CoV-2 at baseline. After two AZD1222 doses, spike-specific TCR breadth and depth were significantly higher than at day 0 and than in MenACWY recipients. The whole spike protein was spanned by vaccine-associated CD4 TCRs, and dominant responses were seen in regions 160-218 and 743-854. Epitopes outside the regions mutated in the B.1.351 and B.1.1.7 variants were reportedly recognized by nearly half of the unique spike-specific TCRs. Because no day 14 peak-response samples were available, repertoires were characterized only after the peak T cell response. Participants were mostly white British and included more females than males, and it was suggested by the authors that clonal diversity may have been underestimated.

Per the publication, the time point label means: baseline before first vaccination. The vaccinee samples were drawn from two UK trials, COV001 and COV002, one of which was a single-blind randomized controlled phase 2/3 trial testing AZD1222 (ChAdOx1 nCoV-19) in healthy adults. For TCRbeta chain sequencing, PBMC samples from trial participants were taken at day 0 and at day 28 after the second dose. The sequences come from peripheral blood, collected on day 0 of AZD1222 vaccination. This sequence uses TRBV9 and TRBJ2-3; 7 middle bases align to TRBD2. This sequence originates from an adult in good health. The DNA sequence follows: TGTGCCAGCAGCTCGCGGGGGACTAGCACAGATACGCAGTATTTT. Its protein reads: CASSSRGTSTDTQYF.